This TCR beta chain was identified during a study of multiple sclerosis patients with progressive multifocal leukoencephalopathy. This clone was detected only a few times. Its antigen is unidentified. General study points: Most PML patients had lower entropy, suggesting less diverse TRB repertoires. PML-onset expanded TRB clones were detectable before and during natalizumab therapy.

Time point noted: time of PML onset. PML in natalizumab-treated patients developed after between roughly 16 and 56 months of natalizumab therapy. The V end lost 6 bases, the J end lost 7 bases, and 15 bases lay between the germline ends. The CDR3 has 13 amino acids. Germline lookup yields CDR1 MNHNY and CDR2 SVGAGI (reference sequence). Assay: immunoSEQ multiplex PCR; the TCRdb copy retains only in-frame clones and omits some. The sample yields tens of thousands of clones, 85% seen once. This specimen was PBMCs, taken from a patient treated with natalizumab. The chain recombines TRBV6-6 with TRBJ1-1, with D perhaps matching TRBD1 (5 bases). This clonotype was obtained from a woman in her twenties or thirties with progressive multifocal leukoencephalopathy. CDR3 bases: TGTGCCAGCAGCACCGGACAAGTGGGTGAAGCTTTCTTT. Translated, it gives CASSTGQVGEAFF.